This T cell receptor (beta chain) is from a study of cytomegalovirus exposure and HLA in healthy donors. Amplification used 60 Vbeta primers and 13 Jbeta primers. Sequencing used immunoSEQ multiplex PCR; TCRdb keeps in-frame clones, though not all of them. The sample includes 65,000 to 95,000 clones. A remark on this clone: Its specificity is unknown.

Study-level results: Later, an analysis found that common viral pathogens appeared to be linked with several of the most significant clusters.

Specimen: PBMCs. The clonotype comes from a man aged 25-45 years in good health and CMV-seronegative.

The CDR3 here is CASSLFAGRRNEQFF. The CDR3, as DNA: TGTGCCAGCAGTTTATTCGCGGGAAGGAGGAATGAGCAGTTCTTC. The chain is built from TRBV27 and TRBJ2-1, with D possibly TRBD2 on 6 matching bases. Germline values: CDR1 MNHEY, CDR2 SMNVEV (reference sequence). The CDR3 runs to 15 residues. V lost 1 base to trimming and J lost 7 bases, with 14 bases between them.